Detailed here is one TCR beta chain. This sample is drawn from a study of blood T cell repertoires in COVID-19. Study information: The United States, Italy and Spain supplied acute and convalescent COVID-19 samples. The analysed material was cDNA or gDNA that came from T cells, B-cell-depleted T cells, or PBMCs.

Original processing notes: Estimated nucleated cell counts came from reference gene primer amplification. Libraries were prepared by immunoSEQ multiplex PCR; TCRdb keeps only in-frame clonotypes and omits some of them. The DNA was the basis for D and trimming; V, J and clone size are from that table. This table has about 58,000 clones, 90% appearing once. Germline V lookup: CDR1 SNHLY, CDR2 FYNNEI. V lost 6 bases to trimming and J lost 5 bases, with 11 bases between them. This CDR3 spans 14 amino acids. The chain links TRBV2 to TRBJ1-6, with TRBD1 as a possible D gene (5 bases). The sequence was collected from a man between 60 and 75 years old with active COVID-19. Sequences were obtained from peripheral blood. The CDR3 DNA reads as TGTGCCAGCAGGACGACAGTAAATAATTCACCCCTCCACTTT. This sequence encodes CASRTTVNNSPLHF.